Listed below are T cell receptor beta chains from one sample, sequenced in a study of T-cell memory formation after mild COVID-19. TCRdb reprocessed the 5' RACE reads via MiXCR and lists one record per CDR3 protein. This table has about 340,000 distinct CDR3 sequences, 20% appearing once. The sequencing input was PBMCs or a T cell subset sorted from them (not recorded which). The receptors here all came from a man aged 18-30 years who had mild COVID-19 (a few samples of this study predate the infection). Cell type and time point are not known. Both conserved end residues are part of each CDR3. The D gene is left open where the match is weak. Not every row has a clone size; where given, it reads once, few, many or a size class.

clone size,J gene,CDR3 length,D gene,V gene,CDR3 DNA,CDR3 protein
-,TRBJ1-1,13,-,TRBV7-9,TGTGCCAGCAGCTTCGATCCGAACACTGAAGCTTTCTTT,CASSFDPNTEAFF
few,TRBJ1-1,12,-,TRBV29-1,TGCAGCGTCACCAGGATGAACACTGAAGCTTTCTTT,CSVTRMNTEAFF
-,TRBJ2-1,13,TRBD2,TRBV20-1,TGCAGCGGAACGGGGGGTCGAGCCTACGAGCAGTTCTTC,CSGTGGRAYEQFF
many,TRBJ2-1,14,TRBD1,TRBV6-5,TGTGCCAGCAGGAGGGACAGGGGCGGGAATGAGCAGTTCTTC,CASRRDRGGNEQFF
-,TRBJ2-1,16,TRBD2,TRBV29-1,TGCAGCGTTCCCCGAGGGTCCCTAGCGGGGGGCAATGAGCAGTTCTTC,CSVPRGSLAGGNEQFF
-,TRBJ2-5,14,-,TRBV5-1,TGCGCCAGCAGCTTGATTGTGGGTGAAGAGACCCAGTACTTC,CASSLIVGEETQYF
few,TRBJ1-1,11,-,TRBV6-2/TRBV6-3,TGTGCCAGCAGTGGGCGCGGTGAAGCTTTCTTT,CASSGRGEAFF
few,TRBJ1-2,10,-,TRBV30,TGTGCCTGGGGGGACTATGGCTACACCTTC,CAWGDYGYTF
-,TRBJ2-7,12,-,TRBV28,TGTGCCAGCAGTTTATGGCAGGGTGGGCAGTACTTC,CASSLWQGGQYF
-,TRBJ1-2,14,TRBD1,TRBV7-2,TGTGCCAGCAGCTTTCCGACAGGGAACTATGGCTACACCTTC,CASSFPTGNYGYTF
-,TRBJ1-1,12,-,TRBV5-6,TGTGCCAGCAGCTTGGGAACACCTGAAGCTTTCTTT,CASSLGTPEAFF
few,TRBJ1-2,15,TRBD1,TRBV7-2,TGTGCCAGCAGCTTACTTGGCAGGGGGGACTATGGCTACACCTTC,CASSLLGRGDYGYTF
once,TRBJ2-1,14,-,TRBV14,TGTGCCAGCAGCCCCCGTCCCAGGGAAAATGAGCAGTTCTTC,CASSPRPRENEQFF
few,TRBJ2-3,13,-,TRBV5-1,TGCGCCAGCAGCTTGTCGGACACCGATACGCAGTATTTT,CASSLSDTDTQYF
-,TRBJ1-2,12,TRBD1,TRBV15,TGTGCCACCGAGGACAGGGACTATGGCTACACCTTC,CATEDRDYGYTF
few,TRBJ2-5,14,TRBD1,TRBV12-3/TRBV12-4,TGTGCCAGCAGTTTGCAGGGGGTAGCAAAGACCCAGTACTTC,CASSLQGVAKTQYF
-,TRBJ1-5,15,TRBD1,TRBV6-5,TGTGCCAGCAGTAGACAGGGTCTAGGGAATCAGCCCCAGCATTTT,CASSRQGLGNQPQHF
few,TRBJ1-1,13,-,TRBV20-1,TGCAGTGCTAGGGCAGGGATGGACACTGAAGCTTTCTTT,CSARAGMDTEAFF
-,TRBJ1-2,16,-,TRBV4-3,TGCGCCAGCAGCCAAGGGGGTCCGGGGCCGAACTATGGCTACACCTTC,CASSQGGPGPNYGYTF
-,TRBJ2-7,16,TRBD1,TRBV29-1,TGCAGCGTTGAACTAACCGACCGGGACAGGGGCTACGAGCAGTACTTC,CSVELTDRDRGYEQYF
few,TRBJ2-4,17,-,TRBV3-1,TGTGCCAGCAGCCAAGATAGGACCGGGAGCCTTAAAAACATTCAGTACTTC,CASSQDRTGSLKNIQYF
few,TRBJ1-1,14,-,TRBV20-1,TGCAGTGCTCTAAGGGCCAGGGGGAACACTGAAGCTTTCTTT,CSALRARGNTEAFF
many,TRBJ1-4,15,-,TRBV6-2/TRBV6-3,TGTGCCAGCAGTTACTCTATCGGAGATAATGAAAAACTGTTTTTT,CASSYSIGDNEKLFF
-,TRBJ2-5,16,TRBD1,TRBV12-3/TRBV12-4,TGTGCCAGCAGGGACACTCTGGACAGGGTCCCAGAGACCCAGTACTTC,CASRDTLDRVPETQYF
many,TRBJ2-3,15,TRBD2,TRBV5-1,TGCGCCAGCAGCTCGGGACTAGCGGATTCAGATACGCAGTATTTT,CASSSGLADSDTQYF
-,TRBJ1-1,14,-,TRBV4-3,TGCGCCAGCAGCCAAGATTGGAGGAGCACTGAAGCTTTCTTT,CASSQDWRSTEAFF
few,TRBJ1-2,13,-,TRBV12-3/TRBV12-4,TGTGCCAGCACAACCGCGGGCGTGGGAGGCTACACCTTC,CASTTAGVGGYTF
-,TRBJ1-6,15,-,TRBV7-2,TGTGCCAGCACCCCACAGGGCGAATATAATTCACCCCTCCACTTT,CASTPQGEYNSPLHF
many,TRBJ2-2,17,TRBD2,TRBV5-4,TGTGCCAGCAGCTTGTCGCTAGCGGGGGTAAACACCGGGGAGCTGTTTTTT,CASSLSLAGVNTGELFF
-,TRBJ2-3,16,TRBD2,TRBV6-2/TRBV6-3,TGTGCCAGCAGTTACGGGCTAGCGGGGGACACAGATACGCAGTATTTT,CASSYGLAGDTDTQYF
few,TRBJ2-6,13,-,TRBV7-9,TGTGCCAGCGAAGGTACTGGGGCCAACGTCCTGACTTTC,CASEGTGANVLTF
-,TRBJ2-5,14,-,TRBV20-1,TGCAGTGCTAGAGATATTTTAGGAGGAGAGACCCAGTACTTC,CSARDILGGETQYF
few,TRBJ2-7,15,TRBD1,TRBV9,TGTGCCAGCAGCGTAGGGACAGGCGATATCTACGAGCAGTACTTC,CASSVGTGDIYEQYF
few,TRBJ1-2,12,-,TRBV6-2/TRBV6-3,TGTGCCAGCAGTCGGGGGACGGTTTATTTCACCTTC,CASSRGTVYFTF